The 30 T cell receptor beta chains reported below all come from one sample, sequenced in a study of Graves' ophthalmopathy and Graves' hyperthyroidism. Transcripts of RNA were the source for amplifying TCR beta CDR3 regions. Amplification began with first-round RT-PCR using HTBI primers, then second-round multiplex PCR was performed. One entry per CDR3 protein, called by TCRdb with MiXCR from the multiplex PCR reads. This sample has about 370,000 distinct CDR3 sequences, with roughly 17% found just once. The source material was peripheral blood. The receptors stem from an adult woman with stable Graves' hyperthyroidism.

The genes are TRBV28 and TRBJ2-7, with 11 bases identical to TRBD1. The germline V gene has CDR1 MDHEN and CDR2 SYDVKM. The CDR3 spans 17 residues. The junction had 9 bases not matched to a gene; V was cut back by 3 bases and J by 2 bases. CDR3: CASSLLIRGQGAYEQYF. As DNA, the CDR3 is TGTGCCAGCAGTTTGCTTATTCGGGGACAGGGGGCCTACGAGCAGTACTTC.

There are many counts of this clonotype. CDR3 sequence reads: CASSLDGVYEQYF. The CDR3 DNA reads TGTGCCAGCAGCTTAGACGGCGTCTACGAGCAGTACTTC. This rearrangement joins TRBV7-6 to TRBJ2-7; no definite D call. Germline CDR1 reads SGHVS; CDR2 reads FNYEAQ. Trimming removed 1 base from V and 3 bases from J, with 7 bases in between. This CDR3 has 13 amino acids. The full variable domain, completed using reference TRBV7-6 and TRBJ2-7, is GAGVSQSPRYKVTKRGQDVALRCDPISGHVSLYWYRQALGQGPEFLTYFNYEAQQDKSGLPNDRFSAERPEGSISTLTIQRTEQRDSAMYRCASSLDGVYEQYFGPGTRLTVT.

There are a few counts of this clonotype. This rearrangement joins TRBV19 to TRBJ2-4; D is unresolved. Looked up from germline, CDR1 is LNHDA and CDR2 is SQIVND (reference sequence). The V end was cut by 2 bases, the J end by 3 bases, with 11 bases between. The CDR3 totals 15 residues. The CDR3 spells CASSIRPFNKNIQYF. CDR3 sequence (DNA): TGTGCCAGTAGTATAAGGCCCTTTAACAAAAACATTCAGTACTTC. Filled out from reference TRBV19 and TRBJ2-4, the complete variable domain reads DGGITQSPKYLFRKEGQNVTLSCEQNLNHDAMYWYRQDPGQGLRLIYYSQIVNDFQKGDIAEGYSVSREKKESFPLTVTSAQKNPTAFYLCASSIRPFNKNIQYFGAGTRLSVL.

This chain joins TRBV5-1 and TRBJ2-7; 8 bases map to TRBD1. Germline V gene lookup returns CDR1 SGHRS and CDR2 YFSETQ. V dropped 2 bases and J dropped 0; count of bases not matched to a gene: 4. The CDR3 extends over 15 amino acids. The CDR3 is CASSFWTGPSYEQYF. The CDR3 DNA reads TGCGCCAGCAGCTTCTGGACAGGGCCCTCCTACGAGCAGTACTTC.

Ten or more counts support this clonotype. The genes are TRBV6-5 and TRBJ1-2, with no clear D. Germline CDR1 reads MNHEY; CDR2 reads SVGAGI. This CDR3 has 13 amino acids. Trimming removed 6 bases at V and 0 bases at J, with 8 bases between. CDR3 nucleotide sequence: TGTGCCAGCAGCAGGAGAGCTAACTATGGCTACACCTTC. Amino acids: CASSRRANYGYTF.

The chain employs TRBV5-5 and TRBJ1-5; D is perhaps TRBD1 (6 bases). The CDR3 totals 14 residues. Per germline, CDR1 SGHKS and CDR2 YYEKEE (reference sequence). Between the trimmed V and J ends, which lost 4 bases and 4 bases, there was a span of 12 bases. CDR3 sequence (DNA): TGTGCCAGCAGCCCTTACAGGGATAATCAGCCCCAGCATTTT. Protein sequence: CASSPYRDNQPQHF.

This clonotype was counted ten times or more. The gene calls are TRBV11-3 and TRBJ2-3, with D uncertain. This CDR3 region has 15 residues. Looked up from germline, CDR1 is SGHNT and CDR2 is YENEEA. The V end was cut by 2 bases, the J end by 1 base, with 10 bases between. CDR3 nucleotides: TGTGCCAGCAGCTTATCATTCACACGCACAGATACGCAGTATTTT. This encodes CASSLSFTRTDTQYF. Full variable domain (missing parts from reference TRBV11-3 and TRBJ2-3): EAGVVQSPRYKIIEKKQPVAFWCNPISGHNTLYWYLQNLGQGPELLIRYENEEAVDDSQLPKDRFSAERLKGVDSTLKIQPAELGDSAVYLCASSLSFTRTDTQYFGPGTRLTVL.

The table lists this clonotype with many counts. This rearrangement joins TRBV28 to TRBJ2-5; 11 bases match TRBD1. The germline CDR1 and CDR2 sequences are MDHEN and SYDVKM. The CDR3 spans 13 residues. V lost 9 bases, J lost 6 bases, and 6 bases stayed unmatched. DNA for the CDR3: TGTGCCAGTAGCGGGACAGGGGGACAGACCCAGTACTTC. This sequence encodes CASSGTGGQTQYF.

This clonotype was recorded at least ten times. The CDR3 coding sequence is TGCGCCAGCAGCTCGTCAAGCGCTGGCTACACCTTC. Its translation: CASSSSSAGYTF. The chain couples TRBV5-1 to TRBJ1-2; no reliable D call. Germline V gives CDR1 SGHRS, CDR2 YFSETQ. This CDR3 has 12 residues. The V end was cut by 3 bases, the J end by 7 bases, with 10 bases between.

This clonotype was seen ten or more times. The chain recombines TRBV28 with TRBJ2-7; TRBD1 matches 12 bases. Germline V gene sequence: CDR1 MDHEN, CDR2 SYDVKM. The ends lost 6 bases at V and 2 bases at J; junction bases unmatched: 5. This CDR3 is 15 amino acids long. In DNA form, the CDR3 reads TGTGCCAGCAGACCCGGGACAGGGGGCCCCTACGAGCAGTACTTC. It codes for CASRPGTGGPYEQYF.

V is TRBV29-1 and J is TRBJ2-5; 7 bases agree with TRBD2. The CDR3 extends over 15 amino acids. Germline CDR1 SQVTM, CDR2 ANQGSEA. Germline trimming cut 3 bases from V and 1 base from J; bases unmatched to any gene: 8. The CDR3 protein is CSVDAHREAQETQYF. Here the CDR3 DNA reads TGCAGCGTTGATGCCCACCGGGAGGCCCAAGAGACCCAGTACTTC. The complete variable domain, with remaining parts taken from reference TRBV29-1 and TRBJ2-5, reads SAVISQKPSRDICQRGTSLTIQCQVDSQVTMMFWYRQQPGQSLTLIATANQGSEATYESGFVIDKFPISRPNLTFSTLTVSNMSPEDSSIYLCSVDAHREAQETQYFGPGTRLLVL.

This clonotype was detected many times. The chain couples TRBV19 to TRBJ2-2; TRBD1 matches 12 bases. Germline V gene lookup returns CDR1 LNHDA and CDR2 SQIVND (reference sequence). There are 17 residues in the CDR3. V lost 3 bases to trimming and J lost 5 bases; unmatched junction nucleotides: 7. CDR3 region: CASSMYGTGGDTGELFF. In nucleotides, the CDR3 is TGTGCCAGTAGTATGTACGGGACAGGGGGCGATACCGGGGAGCTGTTTTTT.

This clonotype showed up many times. The CDR3 DNA is TGCAGTCCACAACTAGCGGGAGCGATGTACGAGCAGTACTTC. The encoded protein is CSPQLAGAMYEQYF. This chain connects TRBV20-1 to TRBJ2-7, with TRBD2 matching over 11 bases. V trimming: 8 bases; J trimming: 4 bases; junction bases outside the gene matches: 10. Per germline, CDR1 DFQATT and CDR2 SNEGSKA (reference sequence). The length of the CDR3 is 14 residues.

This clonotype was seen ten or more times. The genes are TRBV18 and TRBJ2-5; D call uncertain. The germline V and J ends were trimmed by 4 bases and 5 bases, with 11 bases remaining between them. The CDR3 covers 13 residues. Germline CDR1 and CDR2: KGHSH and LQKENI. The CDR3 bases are TGTGCCAGCTCACGGTCCCCAGTGGAGACCCAGTACTTC. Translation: CASSRSPVETQYF.

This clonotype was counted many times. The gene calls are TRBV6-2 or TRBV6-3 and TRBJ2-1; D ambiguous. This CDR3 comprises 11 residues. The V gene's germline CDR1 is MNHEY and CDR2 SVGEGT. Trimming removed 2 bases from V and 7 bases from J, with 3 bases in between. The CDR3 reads CASSYGNEQFF. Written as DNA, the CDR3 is TGTGCCAGCAGTTACGGGAATGAGCAGTTCTTC.

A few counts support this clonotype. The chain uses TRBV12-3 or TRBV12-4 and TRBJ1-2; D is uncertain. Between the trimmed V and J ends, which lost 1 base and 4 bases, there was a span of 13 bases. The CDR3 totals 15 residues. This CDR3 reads CASSLGYSGIYGYTF. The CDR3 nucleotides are TGTGCCAGCAGTTTAGGGTACAGTGGGATCTATGGCTACACCTTC.

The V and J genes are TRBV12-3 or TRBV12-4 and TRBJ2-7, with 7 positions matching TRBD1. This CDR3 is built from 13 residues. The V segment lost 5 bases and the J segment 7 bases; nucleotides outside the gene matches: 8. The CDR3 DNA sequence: TGTGCCAGCAGTCCGGACAGGTCTGGGGAGCAGTACTTC. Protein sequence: CASSPDRSGEQYF.

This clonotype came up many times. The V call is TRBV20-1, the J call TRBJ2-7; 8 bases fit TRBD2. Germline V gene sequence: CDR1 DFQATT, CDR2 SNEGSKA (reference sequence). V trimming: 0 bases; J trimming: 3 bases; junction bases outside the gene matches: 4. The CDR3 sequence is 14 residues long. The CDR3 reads CSARDLAGGYEQYF. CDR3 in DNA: TGCAGTGCTAGAGATTTGGCGGGAGGCTACGAGCAGTACTTC.

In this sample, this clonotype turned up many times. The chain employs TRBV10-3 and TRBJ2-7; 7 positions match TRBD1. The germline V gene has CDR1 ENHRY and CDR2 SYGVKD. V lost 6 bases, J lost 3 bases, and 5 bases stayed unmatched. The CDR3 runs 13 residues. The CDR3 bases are TGTGCCATCAGAACCACAGGGGACTACGAGCAGTACTTC. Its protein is CAIRTTGDYEQYF.

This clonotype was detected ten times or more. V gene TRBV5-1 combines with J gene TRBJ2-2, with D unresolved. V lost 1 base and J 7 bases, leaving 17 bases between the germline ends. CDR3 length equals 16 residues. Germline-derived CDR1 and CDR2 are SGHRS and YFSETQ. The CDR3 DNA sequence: TGCGCCAGCAGCTTGTCGGCGGCTAGTCGAGTCGGGGAGCTGTTTTTT. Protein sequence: CASSLSAASRVGELFF. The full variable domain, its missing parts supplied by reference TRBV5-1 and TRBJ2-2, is KAGVTQTPRYLIKTRGQQVTLSCSPISGHRSVSWYQQTPGQGLQFLFEYFSETQRNKGNFPGRFSGRQFSNSRSEMNVSTLELGDSALYLCASSLSAASRVGELFFGEGSRLTVL.

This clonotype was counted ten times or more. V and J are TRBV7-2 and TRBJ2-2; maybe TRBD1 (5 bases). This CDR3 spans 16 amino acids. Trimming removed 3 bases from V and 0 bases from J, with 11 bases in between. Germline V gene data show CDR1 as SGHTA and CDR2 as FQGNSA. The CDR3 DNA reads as TGTGCCAGCAGCTTTACAGGAATACCGAACACCGGGGAGCTGTTTTTT. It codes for CASSFTGIPNTGELFF.

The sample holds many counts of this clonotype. CDR3 protein: CASSLQGAGYEQYF. CDR3 sequence (DNA): TGTGCCAGCAGTTTACAGGGTGCGGGCTACGAGCAGTACTTC. The chain uses TRBV28 and TRBJ2-7; either TRBD1 or TRBD2 may fit D (5 bases each). Looked up from germline, CDR1 is MDHEN and CDR2 is SYDVKM. The V end was cut by 2 bases, the J end by 3 bases, with 11 bases between. This CDR3 contains 14 residues.

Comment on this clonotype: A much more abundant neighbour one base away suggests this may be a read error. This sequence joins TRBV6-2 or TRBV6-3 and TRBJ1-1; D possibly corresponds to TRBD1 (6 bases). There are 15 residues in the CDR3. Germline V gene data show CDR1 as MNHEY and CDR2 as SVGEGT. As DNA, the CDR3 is TGTGCCAGCAGTTCGCAGGTACATCGGGGGGCTGAAGCTTGCTTT. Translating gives CASSSQVHRGAEACF.

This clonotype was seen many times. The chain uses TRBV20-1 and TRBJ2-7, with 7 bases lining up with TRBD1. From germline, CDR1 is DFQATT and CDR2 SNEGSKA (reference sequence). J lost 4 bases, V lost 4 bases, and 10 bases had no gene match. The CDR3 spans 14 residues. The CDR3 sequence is CSATTGAVSYEQYF. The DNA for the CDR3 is TGCAGTGCTACCACAGGGGCCGTTTCTTACGAGCAGTACTTC.

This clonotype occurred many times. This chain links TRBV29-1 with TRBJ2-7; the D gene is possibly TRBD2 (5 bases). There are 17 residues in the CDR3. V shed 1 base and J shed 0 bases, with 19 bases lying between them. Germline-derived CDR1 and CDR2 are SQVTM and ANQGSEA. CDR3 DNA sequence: TGCAGCGTTGAAGGTCCCTCGGGCGGGCCAGACTCCTACGAGCAGTACTTC. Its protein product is CSVEGPSGGPDSYEQYF.

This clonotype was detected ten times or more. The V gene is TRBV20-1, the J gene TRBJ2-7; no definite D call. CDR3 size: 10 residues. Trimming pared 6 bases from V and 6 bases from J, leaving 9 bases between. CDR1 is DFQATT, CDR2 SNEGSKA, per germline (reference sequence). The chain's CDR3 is CSAKAIEQYF. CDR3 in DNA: TGCAGTGCCAAGGCGATCGAGCAGTACTTC.

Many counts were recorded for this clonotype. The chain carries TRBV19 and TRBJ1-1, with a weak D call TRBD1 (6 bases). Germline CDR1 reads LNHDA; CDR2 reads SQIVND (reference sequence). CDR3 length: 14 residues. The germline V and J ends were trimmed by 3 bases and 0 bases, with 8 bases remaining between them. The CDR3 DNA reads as TGTGCCAGTAGTATCACAGGGCTGAACACTGAAGCTTTCTTT. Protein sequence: CASSITGLNTEAFF.

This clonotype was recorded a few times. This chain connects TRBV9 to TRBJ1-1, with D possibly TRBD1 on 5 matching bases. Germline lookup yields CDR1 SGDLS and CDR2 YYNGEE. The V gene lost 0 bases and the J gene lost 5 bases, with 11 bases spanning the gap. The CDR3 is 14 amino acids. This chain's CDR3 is CASSVGAGMTEAFF. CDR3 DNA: TGTGCCAGCAGCGTAGGGGCAGGGATGACTGAAGCTTTCTTT.

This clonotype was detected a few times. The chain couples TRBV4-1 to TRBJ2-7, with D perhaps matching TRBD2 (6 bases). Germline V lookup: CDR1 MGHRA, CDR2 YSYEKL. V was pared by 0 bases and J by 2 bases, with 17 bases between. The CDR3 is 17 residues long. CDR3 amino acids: CASSQDLGRNGAYEQYF. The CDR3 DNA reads TGCGCCAGCAGCCAAGATTTAGGGAGGAACGGAGCCTACGAGCAGTACTTC.

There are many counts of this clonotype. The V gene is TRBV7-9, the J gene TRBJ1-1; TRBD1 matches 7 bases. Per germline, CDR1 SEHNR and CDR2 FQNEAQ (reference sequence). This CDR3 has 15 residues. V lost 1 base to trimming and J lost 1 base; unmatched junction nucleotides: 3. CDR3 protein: CASSLVGTANTEAFF. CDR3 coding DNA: TGTGCCAGCAGCTTAGTTGGGACAGCGAACACTGAAGCTTTCTTT.